The clone carrying this T cell receptor beta chain came up once. Its antigen is not known. This sample stems from a study of T cells in localized non-small cell lung cancer. Libraries were prepared by immunoSEQ multiplex PCR; TCRdb keeps only in-frame clonotypes and omits some of them. Of 25,000 to 35,000 clones listed, 85% to 95% were seen once; the top ten hold 0.73%. The CDR3 extends over 12 amino acids. Germline V CDR1 and CDR2: SNHLY, FYNNEI. The germline V and J ends were trimmed by 6 bases and 9 bases, with 14 bases remaining between them. Study-wide results and caveats: Clonality of T cells reached its maximum in uninvolved adjacent lung, surpassing tumor. The study linked higher blood T cell density to longer overall survival. Since sequencing was restricted to only one region of the tumor, intratumor heterogeneity remains a possibility. Median 57 top-100 tumor clones were shared with paired adjacent lung.

The chain recombines TRBV2 with TRBJ1-1; D is undetermined. This material consisted of peripheral blood, taken before any cancer treatment. The clonotype comes from a woman aged 35-75 years with stage I lung adenocarcinoma. Here the CDR3 DNA reads TGTGCCAGCAGCTCCCACCTGCTACAAGCTTTCTTT. Residues: CASSSHLLQAFF.